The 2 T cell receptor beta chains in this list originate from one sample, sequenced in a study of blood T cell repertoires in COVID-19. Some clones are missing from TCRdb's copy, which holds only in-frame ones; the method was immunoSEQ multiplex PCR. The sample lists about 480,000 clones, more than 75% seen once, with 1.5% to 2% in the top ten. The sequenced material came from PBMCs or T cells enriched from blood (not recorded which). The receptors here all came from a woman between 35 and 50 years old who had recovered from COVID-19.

The CDR3 DNA follows: TGTGCCAGCAGTTTGGTTCAGGGTCACAATGAGCAGTTCTTC. This encodes CASSLVQGHNEQFF. V is TRBV27 and J is TRBJ2-1; D perhaps matches TRBD1 (5 bases). The ends were cut back, 3 bases at V and 5 bases at J, with 11 bases in the middle. Germline lookup yields CDR1 MNHEY and CDR2 SMNVEV (reference sequence). The CDR3 is 14 residues long.

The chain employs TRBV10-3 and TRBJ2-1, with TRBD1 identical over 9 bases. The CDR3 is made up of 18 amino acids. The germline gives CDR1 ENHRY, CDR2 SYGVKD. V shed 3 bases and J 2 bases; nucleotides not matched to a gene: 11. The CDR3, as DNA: TGTGCCATCAGTGACCGCCTACCGACAGGGGGACCCTACAATGAGCAGTTCTTC. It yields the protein CAISDRLPTGGPYNEQFF.